The clone carrying this T cell receptor beta chain was counted a few times. The antigen is undetermined. The data originate from a study of blood T cells in healthy people across ages. Study-level information: Capture via template switching afforded approximately one barcoded beta molecule per two T cells.

With a J-beta primer mix and a sample-barcoded 5' primer, a second PCR ran about 7 to 12 cycles. MiXCR, applied by TCRdb to the 5' RACE reads, yields one record per CDR3 protein. The sample gives about a million distinct CDR3 sequences, around 46% of which show up once; roughly 13% is in the top ten. Isolation of PBMCs gave at least 7 million cells per sample. Study-wide findings and caveats: Underestimates were what the diversity estimates from one million T cells were considered to be. Correlation between TCR beta diversity and naive T cell percentage was strong.

The receptor comes from a man aged 25 to 45 in good health. The sequenced material came from blood.

The DNA for the CDR3 is TGTGCCATCAGTGAGTCGATGTCTAGCTACGAGCAGTACTTC. The encoded protein is CAISESMSSYEQYF. The rearrangement uses TRBV10-3 and TRBJ2-7, with D uncertain. The CDR3 spans 14 residues. The V end was cut by 0 bases, the J end by 3 bases, with 9 bases between. Germline V CDR1 and CDR2: ENHRY, SYGVKD.